The source of this T cell receptor beta chain is a study of cytotoxic CD8 clonotypes in ibrutinib-treated CLL. With sequencing, the targeted depth ranged from 1 in 200,000 to 1 in 1 million T cells. Clones were sequenced by immunoSEQ multiplex PCR, and TCRdb holds only the in-frame ones, with some missing. Of more than 200,000 clones listed, about three quarters are singletons. As regards this clone: Antigen unknown.

The study, taken as a whole, reports: There were few public clonotypes, and on treatment they contracted or stayed stable.

This CDR3 spans 14 amino acids. CDR1 and CDR2 (germline): SQVTM, ANQGSEA. The germline V and J ends were trimmed by 3 bases and 6 bases, with 16 bases remaining between them. This receptor was obtained from a human donor with chronic lymphocytic leukemia. The genes are TRBV29-1 and TRBJ2-3; the D gene is possibly TRBD2 (5 bases). The source was PBMCs, collected after 24 months of ibrutinib treatment. CDR3 region: CSVEREPPADTQYF. CDR3 DNA sequence: TGCAGCGTTGAGAGGGAACCCCCCGCGGATACGCAGTATTTT.